A selection of T cell receptor beta chains follows, all from one sample in a study of blood T cell repertoires in COVID-19. Assay used: immunoSEQ multiplex PCR; TCRdb lists only in-frame clones, some missing. The profile shows around 260,000 clones, 83% of them singletons. Input material: peripheral blood. The origin of the receptors is a woman between 45 and 60 years old who had recovered from COVID-19. Both conserved end residues are part of each CDR3. D genes are given only for firm matches. A row's size may be missing; if present it is once, few, many or a size class.

clone_size | d_call | j_call | v_call | cdr3_aa | cdr3_nt
once | TRBD1 | TRBJ1-2 | TRBV28 | CASRLNRGRGYGYTF | TGTGCCAGCCGGTTAAACAGGGGGCGTGGCTATGGCTACACCTTC
few | NA | TRBJ2-1 | TRBV9 | CASSVAGDGNEQFF | TGTGCCAGCAGCGTAGCAGGGGACGGTAATGAGCAGTTCTTC
NA | NA | TRBJ2-1 | TRBV5-1 | CASSLSSRDNEQFF | TGCGCCAGCAGCTTAAGCTCTAGAGACAATGAGCAGTTCTTC
NA | NA | TRBJ2-2 | TRBV5-1 | CASSPEGRGSNTGELFF | TGCGCCAGCAGCCCAGAAGGCAGGGGATCGAACACCGGGGAGCTGTTTTTT
NA | TRBD1 | TRBJ1-6 | TRBV19 | CATSTGQVGSSPLHF | TGTGCCACGTCTACTGGACAGGTTGGAAGTTCACCCCTCCACTTT
NA | NA | TRBJ2-7 | TRBV10-2 | CASSGQNSYEQYF | TGCGCCAGCAGTGGACAGAACTCCTACGAGCAGTACTTC
NA | NA | TRBJ1-5 | TRBV19 | CASSWGQGSNQPQHF | TGTGCCAGTAGTTGGGGCCAGGGGAGCAATCAGCCCCAGCATTTT
NA | NA | TRBJ1-5 | TRBV15 | CATSRDHQGIQPQHF | TGTGCCACCAGCAGAGACCACCAGGGGATTCAGCCCCAGCATTTT
NA | NA | TRBJ2-7 | TRBV7-9 | CASSLSGQGTHEQYF | TGTGCCAGCAGCTTATCGGGCCAGGGAACCCACGAGCAGTACTTC
NA | TRBD1 | TRBJ1-1 | TRBV28 | CASSFRGQVEAFF | TGTGCCAGCAGTTTCCGGGGACAGGTTGAAGCTTTCTTT
NA | NA | TRBJ2-1 | TRBV4-2 | CASTYSGGDYNEQFF | TGTGCCAGCACCTACTCGGGGGGCGACTACAATGAGCAGTTCTTC
NA | TRBD2 | TRBJ2-7 | TRBV28 | CVQPQSFNSGTSGSEQYF | TGTGTCCAACCTCAGTCCTTTAACTCCGGGACTAGCGGGAGCGAGCAGTACTTC
few | NA | TRBJ1-2 | TRBV29-1 | CSVRNQGLTWGYTF | TGCAGCGTCCGTAACCAGGGACTGACTTGGGGCTACACCTTC
NA | TRBD1 | TRBJ2-1 | TRBV19 | CASSSWTGYNEQFF | TGTGCCAGTAGTTCTTGGACAGGTTACAATGAGCAGTTCTTC
NA | NA | TRBJ2-1 | TRBV7-2 | CASSLGARVGEQFF | TGTGCCAGCAGCTTAGGGGCCAGGGTGGGTGAGCAGTTCTTC
NA | NA | TRBJ1-1 | TRBV28 | CASSFPSGTEAFF | TGTGCCAGCAGTTTTCCAAGCGGCACTGAAGCTTTCTTT
NA | NA | TRBJ1-2 | TRBV6-5 | CASSQGLLPYGYTF | TGTGCCAGCAGTCAGGGGCTTCTCCCTTATGGCTACACCTTC
once | NA | TRBJ2-7 | TRBV18 | CASSEQGSYEQYF | TGTGCCAGCTCAGAGCAGGGATCCTACGAGCAGTACTTC
NA | NA | TRBJ2-3 | TRBV9 | CASSVFETSADTQYF | TGTGCCAGCAGCGTATTTGAGACGAGCGCAGATACGCAGTATTTT
NA | TRBD1 | TRBJ1-2 | TRBV28 | CASSGTGYGYTF | TGTGCCAGCTCCGGGACAGGATATGGCTACACCTTC
NA | NA | TRBJ2-1 | TRBV7-3 | CASSLTPLANEQFF | TGTGCCAGCAGCTTAACCCCACTAGCTAATGAGCAGTTCTTC
NA | TRBD2 | TRBJ2-5 | TRBV7-6 | CASSRGTGGETQYF | TGTGCCAGCAGCAGGGGGACGGGAGGGGAGACCCAGTACTTC
few | TRBD2 | TRBJ2-7 | TRBV4-3 | CASSQDRPGLSRGGYEQYF | TGCGCCAGCAGCCAAGATCGCCCCGGACTCTCCCGGGGAGGGTACGAGCAGTACTTC
NA | TRBD1 | TRBJ2-5 | TRBV24-1 | CATSDRGHLTGETQYF | TGTGCCACCAGTGACAGGGGGCACCTGACGGGGGAGACCCAGTACTTC
NA | NA | TRBJ2-1 | TRBV23-1 | CASSLQDQPRREFF | TGCGCCAGCAGTCTTCAGGACCAGCCGCGGCGGGAGTTCTTC
NA | NA | TRBJ2-3 | TRBV11-1 | CASSLGPNPTDTQYF | TGTGCCAGCAGCTTAGGGCCAAACCCCACAGATACGCAGTATTTT
NA | NA | TRBJ1-6 | TRBV27 | CASRPQASSYNSPLHF | TGTGCCAGCCGGCCGCAGGCGAGCTCCTATAATTCACCCCTCCACTTT
few | TRBD2 | TRBJ2-1 | TRBV3-1/TRBV3-2 | CASRPSGGAYNEQFF | TGTGCCAGCAGACCGAGCGGGGGGGCCTACAATGAGCAGTTCTTC